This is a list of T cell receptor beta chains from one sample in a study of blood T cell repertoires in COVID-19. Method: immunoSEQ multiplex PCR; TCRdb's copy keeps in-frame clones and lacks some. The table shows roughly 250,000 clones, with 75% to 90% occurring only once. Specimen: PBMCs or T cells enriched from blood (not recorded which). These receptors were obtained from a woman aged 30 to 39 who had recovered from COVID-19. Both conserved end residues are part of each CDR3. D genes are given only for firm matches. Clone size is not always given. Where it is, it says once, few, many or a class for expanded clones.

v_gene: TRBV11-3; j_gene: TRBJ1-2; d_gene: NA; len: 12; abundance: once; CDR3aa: CASSSGNYGYTF; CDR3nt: TGTGCCAGCAGCTCGGGGAACTATGGCTACACCTTC
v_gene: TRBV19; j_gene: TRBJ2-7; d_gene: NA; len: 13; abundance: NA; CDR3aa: CASSIGGGREQYF; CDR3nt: TGTGCCAGTAGTATAGGGGGAGGCCGCGAGCAGTACTTC
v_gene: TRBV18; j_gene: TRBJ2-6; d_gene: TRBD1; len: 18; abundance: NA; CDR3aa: CASSPGQGILTGANVLTF; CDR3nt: TGTGCCAGCTCCCCGGGACAGGGGATTCTTACTGGGGCCAACGTCCTGACTTTC
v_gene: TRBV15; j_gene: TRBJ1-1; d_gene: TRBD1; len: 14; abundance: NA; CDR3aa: CATSKPTGDTEAFF; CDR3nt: TGTGCCACCAGCAAACCGACAGGGGATACTGAAGCTTTCTTT
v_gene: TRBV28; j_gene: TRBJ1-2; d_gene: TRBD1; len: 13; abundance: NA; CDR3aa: CASSPTGGRSYTF; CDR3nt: TGTGCCAGCAGTCCGACAGGGGGTAGAAGCTACACCTTC
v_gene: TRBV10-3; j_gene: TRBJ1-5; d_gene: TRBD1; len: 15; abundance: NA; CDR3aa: CAISDWGTENQPQHF; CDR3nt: TGTGCCATCAGTGATTGGGGGACAGAGAATCAGCCCCAGCATTTT
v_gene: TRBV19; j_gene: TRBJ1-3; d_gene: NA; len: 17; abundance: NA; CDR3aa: CASRSTKTGFIGNTIYF; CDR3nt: TGTGCCAGTAGATCAACCAAAACAGGATTCATCGGAAACACCATATATTTT
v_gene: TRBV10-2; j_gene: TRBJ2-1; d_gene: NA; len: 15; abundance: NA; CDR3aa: CASGPLGGNGYEQFF; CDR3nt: TGCGCCAGCGGCCCCCTCGGAGGGAACGGGTATGAGCAGTTCTTC
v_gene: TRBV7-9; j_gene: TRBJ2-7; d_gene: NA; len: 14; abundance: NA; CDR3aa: CASSPRGLPYEQYF; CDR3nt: TGTGCCAGCAGCCCTAGGGGTTTGCCCTACGAGCAGTACTTC
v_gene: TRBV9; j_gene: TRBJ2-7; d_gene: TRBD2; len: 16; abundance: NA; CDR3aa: CASSPGGAGANYEQYF; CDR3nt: TGTGCCAGCAGCCCGGGGGGGGCGGGGGCCAACTACGAGCAGTACTTC
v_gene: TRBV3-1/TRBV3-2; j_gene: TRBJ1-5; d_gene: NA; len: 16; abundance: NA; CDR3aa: CASSQDSGHQDQPQHF; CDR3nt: TGTGCCAGCAGCCAAGATTCCGGACACCAAGATCAGCCCCAGCATTTT
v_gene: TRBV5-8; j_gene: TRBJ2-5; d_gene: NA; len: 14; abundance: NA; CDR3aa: CATSQGRVRETQYF; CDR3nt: TGTGCCACCTCCCAGGGTAGGGTCCGGGAGACCCAGTACTTC
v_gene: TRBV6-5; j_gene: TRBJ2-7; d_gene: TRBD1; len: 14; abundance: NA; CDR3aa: CASSTQGASYEQYF; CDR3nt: TGTGCCAGCAGTACCCAGGGGGCCTCCTACGAGCAGTACTTC
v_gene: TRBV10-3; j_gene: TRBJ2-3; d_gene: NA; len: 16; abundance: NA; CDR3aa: CAIFPGGFSKPDTQYF; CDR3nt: TGTGCCATCTTTCCGGGCGGGTTTTCCAAACCAGATACGCAGTATTTT
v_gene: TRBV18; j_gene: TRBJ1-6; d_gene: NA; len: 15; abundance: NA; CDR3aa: CASSPARESNSPLHF; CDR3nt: TGTGCCAGCTCACCGGCCAGGGAATCTAATTCACCCCTCCACTTT
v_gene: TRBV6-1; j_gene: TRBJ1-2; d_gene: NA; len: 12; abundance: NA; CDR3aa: CASSEASSGYTF; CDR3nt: TGTGCCAGCAGTGAAGCCAGTTCCGGCTACACCTTC
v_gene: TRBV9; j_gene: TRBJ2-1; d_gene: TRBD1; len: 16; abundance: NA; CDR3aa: CASSPGWGQGNNEQFF; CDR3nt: TGTGCCAGCAGCCCCGGCTGGGGACAGGGGAACAATGAGCAGTTCTTC
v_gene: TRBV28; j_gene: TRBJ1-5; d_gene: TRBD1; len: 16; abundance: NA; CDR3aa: CASSLSPTGDEGPQHF; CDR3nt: TGTGCCAGCAGTTTATCCCCGACAGGGGACGAGGGGCCCCAGCATTTT
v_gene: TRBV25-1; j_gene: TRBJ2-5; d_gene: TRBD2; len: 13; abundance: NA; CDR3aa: CASSSSGRETQYF; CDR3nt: TGTGCCAGCAGCTCCAGCGGGAGAGAGACCCAGTACTTC
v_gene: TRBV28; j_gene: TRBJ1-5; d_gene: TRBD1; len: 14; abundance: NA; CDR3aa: CASRDDRDYQPQHF; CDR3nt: TGTGCCAGCAGGGATGACAGGGATTATCAGCCCCAGCATTTT
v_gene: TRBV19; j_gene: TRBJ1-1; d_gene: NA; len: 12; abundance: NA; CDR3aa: CASFTGIAEAFF; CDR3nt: TGTGCCAGTTTTACAGGGATTGCTGAAGCTTTCTTT
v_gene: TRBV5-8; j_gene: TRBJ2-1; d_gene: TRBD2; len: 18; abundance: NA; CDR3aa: CASSAGLAGGSSYNEQFF; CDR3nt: TGTGCCAGCAGCGCTGGACTAGCGGGGGGCTCTTCCTACAATGAGCAGTTCTTC
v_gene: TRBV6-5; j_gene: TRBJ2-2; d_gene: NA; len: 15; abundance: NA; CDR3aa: CASRIAVVNTGELFF; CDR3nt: TGTGCCAGCAGAATAGCAGTTGTGAACACCGGGGAGCTGTTTTTT
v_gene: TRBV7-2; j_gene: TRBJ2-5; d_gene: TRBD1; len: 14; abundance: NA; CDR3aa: CASSFTDRAVAQYF; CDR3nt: TGTGCCAGCAGCTTTACGGACAGGGCAGTGGCCCAGTACTTC
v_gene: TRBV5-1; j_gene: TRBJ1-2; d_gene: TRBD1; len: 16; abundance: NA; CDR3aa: CASSLGNRGGHYGYTF; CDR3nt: TGCGCCAGCAGCTTGGGGAACAGGGGGGGACACTATGGCTACACCTTC
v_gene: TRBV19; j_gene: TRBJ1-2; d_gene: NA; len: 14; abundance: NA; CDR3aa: CASRLWASNYGYTF; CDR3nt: TGTGCCAGTAGGCTCTGGGCCTCTAACTATGGCTACACCTTC
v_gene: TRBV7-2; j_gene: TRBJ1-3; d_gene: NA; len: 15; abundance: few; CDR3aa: CASSLFRGSGNTIYF; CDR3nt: TGTGCCAGCAGCTTATTTAGGGGCTCTGGAAACACCATATATTTT